The next 9 T cell receptor beta chains were all read from a single sample in a study of cytomegalovirus exposure and HLA in healthy donors. Primers included in the PCR were 60 Vbeta and 13 Jbeta primers. Clones were sequenced by immunoSEQ multiplex PCR, and TCRdb holds only the in-frame ones, with some missing. This table has 150,000 to 200,000 clones, roughly 77% appearing once. Sequences were obtained from PBMCs. These receptors all stem from a woman in her forties or fifties in good health and CMV-seronegative.

J is TRBJ2-1 and V is TRBV27; 10 bases agree with TRBD1. Germline CDR1 and CDR2: MNHEY and SMNVEV (reference sequence). This CDR3 is built from 15 residues. V lost 5 bases and J lost 3; bases outside the gene matches: 4. CDR3 in amino acids: CASSQGQGLYNEQFF. The CDR3 DNA reads TGTGCCAGCAGTCAGGGACAGGGGCTCTACAATGAGCAGTTCTTC.

CDR3 sequence reads: CASSEAGNSYNEQFF. In nucleotides, the CDR3 is TGTGCCAGCAGTGAGGCAGGGAACTCCTACAATGAGCAGTTCTTC. The V call is TRBV6-4, the J call TRBJ2-1, with a tentative D call TRBD1 (5 bases). Germline V gene sequence: CDR1 MRHNA, CDR2 SNTAGT. Trimming removed 3 bases from V and 0 bases from J, with 9 bases in between. This CDR3 contains 15 residues.

The J gene is TRBJ2-1, the V gene TRBV5-1, with TRBD2 identical over 11 bases. The CDR3 spans 15 residues. V shed 5 bases, J shed 3 bases, and the junction held 4 bases outside the gene matches. Germline CDR1 and CDR2: SGHRS and YFSETQ. The CDR3 sequence: CASRVAGGVYNEQFF. The CDR3 coding sequence is TGCGCCAGCAGAGTAGCGGGGGGGGTCTACAATGAGCAGTTCTTC.

This clone was counted only a few times. The chain joins TRBV9 to TRBJ2-5; D is possibly TRBD1 (6 bases). The germline V and J ends were trimmed by 1 base and 5 bases, with 9 bases remaining between them. The CDR3 has 13 residues. Germline CDR1 is SGDLS and CDR2 is YYNGEE. The CDR3 sequence: CASSVQGSETQYF. The DNA of the CDR3 is TGTGCCAGCAGCGTACAGGGGTCGGAGACCCAGTACTTC.

This clone showed up just a few times. The chain recombines TRBV4-1 with TRBJ1-2; D is undetermined. V gave up 0 bases and J gave up 8 bases, with 10 bases separating them. The CDR3 runs 13 residues. Germline CDR1 reads MGHRA; CDR2 reads YSYEKL. The chain's CDR3 is CASSQEWRNGYTF. The DNA of the CDR3 is TGCGCCAGCAGCCAAGAATGGAGGAACGGCTACACCTTC.

This clone was detected a few times. The chain links TRBV11-2 to TRBJ1-2; D not certain. Germline V CDR1 and CDR2: SGHAT, FQNNGV. The CDR3 sequence is 16 residues long. Trimming left V 5 bases short and J 0 bases short, with 16 bases between. For the CDR3, the DNA is TGTGCCAGCAGCCCCCTAGCCTCCGGGACTAACTATGGCTACACCTTC. Translated: CASSPLASGTNYGYTF.

The chain employs TRBV7-9 and TRBJ2-1, with a weak D call TRBD2 (5 bases). The CDR3 contains 15 residues. Germline lookup yields CDR1 SEHNR and CDR2 FQNEAQ (reference sequence). The V end was cut by 1 base, the J end by 2 bases, with 9 bases between. The CDR3 region is CASSLVTGTYNEQFF. CDR3 DNA sequence: TGTGCCAGCAGCTTAGTGACGGGAACCTACAATGAGCAGTTCTTC.

The rearrangement joins TRBV5-6 to TRBJ2-5; D is perhaps TRBD1 (5 bases). The CDR3 has 14 amino acids. Germline V lookup: CDR1 SGHDT, CDR2 YYEEEE. Trimming removed 2 bases from V and 5 bases from J, with 13 bases in between. CDR3 in amino acids: CASSFWQGRETQYF. Written as DNA, the CDR3 is TGTGCCAGCAGCTTCTGGCAGGGAAGGGAGACCCAGTACTTC.

The V call is TRBV23-1, the J call TRBJ1-2; TRBD1 agrees at 8 bases. TRBV23-1 is designated an ORF whose function remains uncertain. CDR3 length: 16 residues. J lost 5 bases, V lost 0 bases, and 8 bases had no gene match. The CDR3 loop reads CASSQSPQGERYGYTF. The CDR3 DNA reads as TGCGCCAGCAGTCAATCGCCACAGGGGGAAAGGTATGGCTACACCTTC.